This entry lists 10 T cell receptor beta chains sequenced from one sample in a study of human T cells and chemical hapten exposure. Time point meaning: patch test 3, about 24 weeks after DPC sensitization. Treatment described: therapeutic diphenylcyclopropenone sensitization with weekly scalp DPC. MiXCR, applied by TCRdb to the RACE reads, yields one record per CDR3 protein. The data show about 82,000 distinct CDR3 sequences, roughly 13% seen once. The material sequenced was whole blood, taken in connection with sensitization to the hapten diphenylcyclopropenone (DPC). These receptors were taken from a woman in her fifties or sixties with alopecia areata. Some clones in this sample may be carry-over from other donors' samples.

This clonotype occurred a few times. This chain links TRBV5-1 with TRBJ2-3; the D gene is possibly TRBD1 (6 bases). This CDR3 is 17 amino acids long. V lost 4 bases to trimming and J lost 2 bases, with 20 bases between them. Germline V lookup: CDR1 SGHRS, CDR2 YFSETQ. The CDR3 DNA follows: TGCGCCAGCAGCCGGAGGCCCCTCGGGACATCCACAGATACGCAGTATTTT. Protein product: CASSRRPLGTSTDTQYF. Complete variable domain (other parts from reference TRBV5-1 and TRBJ2-3): KAGVTQTPRYLIKTRGQQVTLSCSPISGHRSVSWYQQTPGQGLQFLFEYFSETQRNKGNFPGRFSGRQFSNSRSEMNVSTLELGDSALYLCASSRRPLGTSTDTQYFGPGTRLTVL.

In its sample, this clonotype was seen a few times. V gene TRBV15 combines with J gene TRBJ2-5, with D uncertain. The CDR3 covers 14 residues. V lost 8 bases, J lost 1 base, and 14 bases lay in between. Germline CDR1 is LNHNV and CDR2 is YYDKDF (reference sequence). The DNA of the CDR3 is TGTGCCACCGCTGCAAAACAACTCCAAGAGACCCAGTACTTC. Translation: CATAAKQLQETQYF.

The genes are TRBV7-6 and TRBJ2-2; possibly TRBD2 for D (6 bases). V lost 1 base and J lost 4, with 7 bases in between. The CDR3 length is 14 residues. Germline CDR1 is SGHVS and CDR2 is FNYEAQ. The CDR3 loop reads CASSLVGGTGELFF. CDR3 nucleotide sequence: TGTGCCAGCAGCTTAGTGGGGGGCACCGGGGAGCTGTTTTTT.

The chain is built from TRBV5-4 and TRBJ1-1, with TRBD1 matching 7 bases. Germline V gene lookup returns CDR1 SGHNT and CDR2 YYREEE (reference sequence). V lost 0 bases, J lost 5 bases, and 4 bases stayed unmatched. The CDR3 has 14 residues. The DNA of the CDR3 is TGTGCCAGCAGCTTGGAGGCAGGGGGAACTGAAGCTTTCTTT. Amino acid sequence: CASSLEAGGTEAFF.

This sequence joins TRBV3-1 and TRBJ1-2; D not resolved. This CDR3 region has 13 residues. V lost 2 bases and J 3 bases, leaving 7 bases between the germline ends. Per germline, CDR1 LGHDT and CDR2 YNNKEL (reference sequence). In nucleotides, the CDR3 is TGTGCCAGCAGCCAACGAGAGGACTATGGCTACACCTTC. Its translation is CASSQREDYGYTF.

This clonotype was recorded at least ten times. The chain's CDR3 is CSARGLRGYTEAFF. The CDR3 DNA reads as TGCAGTGCTAGAGGATTACGGGGGTACACTGAAGCTTTCTTT. The V gene is TRBV20-1, the J gene TRBJ1-1; weak D call: TRBD1 (5 bases). Trimming removed 1 base at V and 3 bases at J, with 12 bases between. Per the germline V gene, CDR1 is DFQATT and CDR2 is SNEGSKA (reference sequence). This CDR3 spans 14 amino acids.

This sequence joins TRBV6-2 or TRBV6-3 and TRBJ2-1, with TRBD1 as a possible D gene (5 bases). From germline, CDR1 is MNHEY and CDR2 SVGEGT. The CDR3 contains 12 residues. V was trimmed by 8 bases and J by 5 bases, leaving 10 bases between them. CDR3 amino acids: CASGRGHNEQFF. The CDR3, as DNA: TGTGCCAGCGGTAGGGGCCACAATGAGCAGTTCTTC.

This clonotype has at least ten counts. In nucleotides, the CDR3 is TGTGCCTGGAGTGTGCCAGCGGGACTAACAGATACGCAGTATTTT. Translation: CAWSVPAGLTDTQYF. The rearrangement links TRBV30 to TRBJ2-3; 7 nucleotides line up with TRBD2. V gave up 0 bases and J gave up 3 bases; unmatched junction bases: 6. The CDR3 runs to 15 residues. Looked up from germline, CDR1 is GTSNPN and CDR2 is SVGIG (reference sequence).

The gene calls are TRBV6-5 and TRBJ1-6; 7 nucleotides line up with TRBD1. J gave up 0 bases and V 0 bases, and 5 bases lay outside the gene matches. The CDR3 runs 18 residues. The germline V gene encodes CDR1 MNHEY and CDR2 SVGAGI. CDR3 DNA sequence: TGTGCCAGCAGTTACTCACTGACAGGGAGCTCCTATAATTCACCCCTCCACTTT. This encodes CASSYSLTGSSYNSPLHF.

In this sample, this clonotype turned up many times. The junction and the germline gene differ at one end; a read error may be behind it. The J gene is TRBJ2-1, the V gene TRBV7-9; D gene ambiguous. CDR1 is SEHNR, CDR2 FQNEAQ, per germline (reference sequence). This CDR3 contains 8 residues. The CDR3: CASSARIF. The CDR3 bases are TGTGCCAGCAGCGCAAGGATCTTC.